This T cell receptor beta chain was sequenced during a study of T cells expressing NK-cell markers. Turning to the study itself: Among eight sequenced donors, seven carried HCMV seropositivity while one was seronegative.

This CDR3 comprises 16 residues. The V gene's germline CDR1 is MNHNY and CDR2 SVGAGI (reference sequence). Making the TCR beta cDNA relied on 5'RACE template switching with UMIs. One entry per CDR3 protein, without DNA, is what TCRdb gives after re-calling the 5' RACE reads. The sample has fewer than 400,000 distinct CDR3 sequences. The chain joins TRBV6-6 to TRBJ2-7; TCRdb selects TRBD1, and the lack of DNA leaves this call unchecked. The sequencing sample was made of blood T cells: a sorted CD56 or NKG2C T cell subset, CD4+ or CD8+ T cells, or bulk PBMC T cells (not recorded which). The sequence was obtained from a woman in her forties or fifties in good health. CDR3 loop: CASSRRDRSPSYEQYF.